This T cell receptor (beta chain) was identified during a study of blood T cell repertoires in COVID-19. Either two negative PCRs, clearance, or symptom resolution qualified Cohort 3 donors as recovered. The CDR3 has 14 residues. Trimming took 4 bases from V and 4 from J; bases not matched to a gene: 6. The germline gives CDR1 SGHTA, CDR2 FQGTGA. Profiled with immunoSEQ multiplex PCR; TCRdb holds only in-frame clones, not every one. The profile covers a few hundred thousand clones, with more than 75% appearing a single time and roughly 1.2% taken by the ten largest. The chain has TRBV7-3 and TRBJ2-7; 8 positions match TRBD1. The sequence was collected from a woman aged 18 to 35 who had recovered from COVID-19. The sequenced material came from PBMCs or T cells enriched from blood (not recorded which). The CDR3 protein is CASSYGQGRYEQYF. The CDR3 bases are TGTGCCAGCAGCTACGGACAGGGTCGATACGAGCAGTACTTC.